This is a list of T cell receptor beta chains from one sample in a study of blood T cells in healthy people across ages. TCRdb ran MiXCR on the 5' RACE reads and lists one entry per CDR3 protein. The sample includes 700,000 to 850,000 distinct CDR3 sequences, about 53% of them seen just once. The sequencing input was blood. The receptors come from a man older than 75 in good health. CDR3s include the opening cysteine and the closing phenylalanine or tryptophan.

j_call v_call cdr3_aa
TRBJ2-4 TRBV20-1 CSAIGTDLQYF
TRBJ2-7 TRBV7-6 CASSPTGGLNEQYF
TRBJ2-5 TRBV11-1 CASSQAAGMEYF
TRBJ1-2 TRBV12-3/TRBV12-4 CASSIQAYGYTF
TRBJ1-2 TRBV6-5 CASRLRGSGYTF
TRBJ2-7 TRBV4-1 CASSQQLQGVSSYEQYF
TRBJ1-2 TRBV2 CASRARTTYGYTF
NA TRBV12-3/TRBV12-4 CASSFSGQGMAEQYF
TRBJ2-3 TRBV13 CASSSPGGEEHRYAYF
NA TRBV19 CASSIQGGPYEQYF
TRBJ2-7 TRBV5-6 CASSLQDRGISSYEQYF
TRBJ2-1 TRBV25-1 CASSELGQGVEQFF
TRBJ2-5 TRBV18 CASSPGVKEAQYF
TRBJ2-7 TRBV3-1 CASSPTPGGREQYF
TRBJ2-3 TRBV20-1 CSAVSGRTDTQYF
TRBJ2-7 TRBV29-1 CSVPSAGSYNEQYF
TRBJ2-1 TRBV12-3/TRBV12-4 CASSPLSGRARYEQFF
TRBJ2-7 TRBV5-1 CASSFPSNEQYF
TRBJ1-1 TRBV20-1 CSATRTGNAEAFF
TRBJ2-7 TRBV4-2 CASSRGVSGSSYEQYF
TRBJ2-1 TRBV4-2 CASSQVQGRAVANEQFF
TRBJ1-1 TRBV13 CASSLVAGRAFF
TRBJ2-1 TRBV6-5 CASRGGKGAFGKQFF
TRBJ2-7 TRBV7-9 CASSLRTSGSEQYF
TRBJ2-1 TRBV15 CATSRDPGRLNHEQFF
TRBJ2-1 TRBV11-2 CASSLSGITTNEQFF
TRBJ2-5 TRBV5-1 CASGQDRETQYF
TRBJ1-5 TRBV28 CASSLITAYSDQPQHF
TRBJ1-2 TRBV7-2 CASSLGRSYGYTF
TRBJ2-1 TRBV6-1 CASSDPGTSGYNEQFF
TRBJ1-1 TRBV6-1 CASSDLSGPGTEAFF
TRBJ2-1 TRBV29-1 CSGLFNEQFF
TRBJ1-1 TRBV18 CASSPPLPGVRGRAFF
TRBJ2-2 TRBV20-1 CSARETGGFGTGELFF
TRBJ2-1 TRBV9 CASSVADNEQFF
TRBJ2-4 TRBV20-1 CSAIGAQNIQYF
TRBJ1-2 TRBV5-1 CASVGPPNYGYTF
TRBJ2-7 TRBV2 CASSEVVGSPYEQYF
TRBJ2-1 TRBV12-3/TRBV12-4 CASSLFAGGVNEQFF
TRBJ2-7 TRBV10-3 CAISEPPGEQYF
TRBJ2-3 TRBV12-3/TRBV12-4 CASSLSRRGHSTDTQYF
TRBJ2-1 TRBV7-3 CASSSTDLSSYNEQFF
TRBJ2-7 TRBV7-6 CASSLGGGQSYEQYF
TRBJ2-6 TRBV6-8 CASRKDSAGDSGADVLTF
TRBJ2-1 TRBV7-2 CASSLFRGHEQFF
TRBJ1-2 TRBV6-6 CASSPGQSLYGYTF
TRBJ1-1 TRBV4-1 CASSPSRTGNTEAFF
TRBJ2-1 TRBV25-1 CASSVSGGGHQFF
TRBJ1-2 TRBV6-6 CASSLWDRDGYTF
TRBJ2-5 TRBV12-3/TRBV12-4 CASSFGSSGTETQYF
TRBJ2-2 TRBV5-1 CASFPGQNTGELFF
TRBJ1-1 TRBV27 CASRKGGTEAFF
TRBJ2-1 TRBV2 CASSGAGAGNNEQFF
TRBJ2-3 TRBV12-3/TRBV12-4 CASRARGSGYAYF
TRBJ1-1 TRBV18 CASSPRRPGQNTEAFF
TRBJ2-1 TRBV3-1 CASSRIRQGNEQFF
TRBJ1-1 TRBV29-1 CSVEGTGGARTEAFF
TRBJ2-4 TRBV4-2 CASSQGERGTQYF
TRBJ2-5 TRBV4-1 CASSAGTSGRGLSETQYF